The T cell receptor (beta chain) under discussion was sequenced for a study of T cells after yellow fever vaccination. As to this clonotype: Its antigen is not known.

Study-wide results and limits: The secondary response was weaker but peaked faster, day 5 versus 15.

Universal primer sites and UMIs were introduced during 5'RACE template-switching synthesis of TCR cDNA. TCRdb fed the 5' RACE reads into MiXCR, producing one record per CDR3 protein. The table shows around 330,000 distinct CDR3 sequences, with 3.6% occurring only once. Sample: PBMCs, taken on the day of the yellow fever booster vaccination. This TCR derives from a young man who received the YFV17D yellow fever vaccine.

This CDR3 reads CASSFQEGEQFF. CDR3 in DNA: TGTGCCAGCAGCTTTCAAGAGGGTGAGCAGTTCTTC. The V gene is TRBV7-9, the J gene TRBJ2-1, with D tentatively TRBD2 (5 bases). The V end was cut by 3 bases, the J end by 9 bases, with 9 bases between. Germline-derived CDR1 and CDR2 are SEHNR and FQNEAQ (reference sequence). The CDR3 is 12 residues long.